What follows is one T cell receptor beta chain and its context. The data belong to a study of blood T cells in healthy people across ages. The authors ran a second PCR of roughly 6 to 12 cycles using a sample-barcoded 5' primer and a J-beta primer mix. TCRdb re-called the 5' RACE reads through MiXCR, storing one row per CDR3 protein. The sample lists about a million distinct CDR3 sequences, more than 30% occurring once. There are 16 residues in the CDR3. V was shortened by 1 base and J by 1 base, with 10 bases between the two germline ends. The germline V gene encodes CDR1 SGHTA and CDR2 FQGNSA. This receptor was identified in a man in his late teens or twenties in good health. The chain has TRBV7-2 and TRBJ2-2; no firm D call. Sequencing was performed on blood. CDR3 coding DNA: TGTGCCAGCAGCTTAGGGGCGAGAGGGAACACCGGGGAGCTGTTTTTT. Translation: CASSLGARGNTGELFF.